This T cell receptor beta chain was identified in a study of blood T cells in healthy people across ages. Study-wide findings and caveats: Unsorted PBMCs blocked a conclusive comparison of naive and antigen-experienced cells. Calculation of diversity from one million T cells yielded estimates considered to be underestimates. Long-lived donors carried more naive CD4+ cells and greater diversity than aged donors.

The authors ran a second PCR of 7 to 11 cycles using a sample-barcoded 5' primer and a J-beta primer mix. TCRdb re-derived calls from the 5' RACE reads in MiXCR, one entry per CDR3 protein. This sample has 980,000 or so distinct CDR3 sequences; approximately 49% occur once, and the top ten carry roughly 13%. This clonotype was counted only a few times. What it binds is not known. The ends were cut back, 6 bases at V and 2 bases at J, with 15 bases in the middle. The CDR3 is 15 residues long. Per germline, CDR1 SGHRS and CDR2 YFSETQ. Investigators took 8 to 10 milliliters of peripheral blood from every donor.

The receptor comes from a man in his thirties or forties in good health. The sample was blood. V gene TRBV5-1 combines with J gene TRBJ2-1; D call uncertain. CDR3 in DNA: TGCGCCAGCAAGGTGGAGACTCTCCCCTACAATGAGCAGTTCTTC. Protein sequence: CASKVETLPYNEQFF.